This T cell receptor beta chain is drawn from a study of vaccination effects on CD4 cells after COVID-19. Profiled with immunoSEQ multiplex PCR; TCRdb holds only in-frame clones, not every one. The sample includes approximately 37,000 clones, approximately 75% of them seen just once. A remark on this clone: What it binds is unknown.

The culture ran for 10 days before CD4+ T cells were isolated. The CDR3 covers 17 residues. Looked up from germline, CDR1 is SGHNT and CDR2 is YENEEA. V was cut by 6 bases and J by 0 bases, with 18 bases left in between. This specimen was CD4+ T cells from PBMCs cultured without peptide, taken before COVID-19 vaccination. The chain carries TRBV11-3 and TRBJ2-4, with D possibly TRBD2 on 6 matching bases. The receptor's source is a human donor who received a COVID-19 vaccine. CDR3 sequence (DNA): TGTGCCAGCAGGTCTCGGGGAGGAGTCCTAGCCAAAAACATTCAGTACTTC. It translates to CASRSRGGVLAKNIQYF.